Shown below are 10 T cell receptor beta chains from a single sample sequenced in a study of cytomegalovirus exposure and HLA in healthy donors (dated by TCRdb to 2016 to 2017). The library relied on the immunoSEQ multiplex PCR assay. For the multiplex PCR, a mixture combining 60 forward primers for TCR Vbeta segments and 13 reverse primers for TCR Jbeta segments was used. Drawn from immuneACCESS, this table holds only the in-frame rearrangements with V and J called that TCRdb kept. Clones are partly lost; checked studies trace under half to an unresolved V gene and leave the rest unexplained. The sample records about 160,000 clones, around 80% of which are singletons. The ten most abundant clones make up 6.3% of the sample. Material for sequencing was PBMCs. The receptors derive from a male donor in good health and CMV-seropositive.

The chain carries TRBV4-1 and TRBJ1-5, with no clear D. From germline, CDR1 is MGHRA and CDR2 YSYEKL. Trimming left V 3 bases short and J 5 bases short, with 11 bases between. The CDR3 runs 14 residues. The CDR3 nucleotides are TGCGCCAGCAGCCAGAGGACGGAGGATCAGCCCCAGCATTTT. Protein product: CASSQRTEDQPQHF.

This rearrangement joins TRBV30 to TRBJ1-1; TRBD1 is a possible D gene (5 bases). Germline CDR1 GTSNPN, CDR2 SVGIG (reference sequence). CDR3 length equals 13 residues. Trimming cost V 4 bases and J 3 bases, with 12 bases left between them. CDR3 sequence: CAWNGIGDTEAFF. CDR3 coding DNA: TGTGCCTGGAATGGTATAGGGGACACTGAAGCTTTCTTT. Using reference TRBV30 and TRBJ1-1 for the parts outside the CDR3, the full variable domain is SQTIHQWPATLVQPVGSPLSLECTVEGTSNPNLYWYRQAAGRGLQLLFYSVGIGQISSEVPQNLSASRPQDRQFILSSKKLLLSDSGFYLCAWNGIGDTEAFFGQGTRLTVV.

This chain uses TRBV7-2 with TRBJ1-5; 7 bases line up with TRBD1. V lost 5 bases to trimming and J lost 1 base; unmatched junction nucleotides: 5. Per the germline V gene, CDR1 is SGHTA and CDR2 is FQGNSA. The CDR3 totals 15 residues. CDR3 coding DNA: TGTGCCAGCAGCCTGGGACAGCGGAGCAATCAGCCCCAGCATTTT. Amino acids: CASSLGQRSNQPQHF.

The chain uses TRBV12-1 and TRBJ1-2. TRBV12-1 is marked as a pseudogene. The CDR3 is made up of 11 amino acids. The CDR3 loop reads CASSSFWDGGF. CDR3 bases: TGTGCCAGCAGCTCCTTTTGGGACGGGGGATTC.

The chain combines TRBV5-6 with TRBJ2-7; D not certain. The CDR3 contains 11 residues. Per the germline V gene, CDR1 is SGHDT and CDR2 is YYEEEE. The V end was cut by 1 base, the J end by 5 bases, with 4 bases between. The CDR3 sequence: CASSLKHEQYF. The CDR3 DNA sequence: TGTGCCAGCAGCTTGAAGCACGAGCAGTACTTC.

The chain recombines TRBV19 with TRBJ1-4; 7 bases match TRBD1. J gave up 8 bases and V 6 bases, and 12 bases lay outside the gene matches. This CDR3 contains 15 residues. From germline, CDR1 is LNHDA and CDR2 SQIVND (reference sequence). CDR3 protein: CASSYRGMGREKLFF. The CDR3 DNA reads TGTGCCAGTAGCTACAGGGGCATGGGACGGGAAAAACTGTTTTTT.

The chain carries TRBV4-1 and TRBJ1-5; 8 bases fit TRBD1. The CDR3 totals 15 residues. Trimming cost V 4 bases and J 3 bases; bases outside gene matches: 5. Germline lookup yields CDR1 MGHRA and CDR2 YSYEKL. The DNA of the CDR3 is TGCGCCAGCAGCCCCCGGACAGGGACCAATCAGCCCCAGCATTTT. It yields the protein CASSPRTGTNQPQHF.

This chain uses TRBV7-9 with TRBJ1-4, with no clear D. This CDR3 region has 14 residues. V lost 1 base and J 8 bases, leaving 11 bases between the germline ends. Per the germline V gene, CDR1 is SEHNR and CDR2 is FQNEAQ (reference sequence). This chain's CDR3 is CASSLDSASEKLFF. The CDR3 nucleotides are TGTGCCAGCAGCTTAGATAGTGCGTCGGAAAAACTGTTTTTT.

The CDR3 region is CASSLSRGPGTGELFF. In nucleotides, the CDR3 is TGTGCCAGCAGCTTAAGTCGTGGGCCTGGCACCGGGGAGCTGTTTTTT. The V call is TRBV11-3, the J call TRBJ2-2; D unclear. V shed 2 bases and J shed 4 bases, with 14 bases lying between them. This CDR3 comprises 16 residues. The germline V gene encodes CDR1 SGHNT and CDR2 YENEEA.

In nucleotides, the CDR3 is TGTGCCAGCAGAAGGACTAGCCCAGATACGCAGTATTTT. It specifies CASRRTSPDTQYF. V usage is TRBV6-4 and J usage is TRBJ2-3; 8 bases align to TRBD2. This CDR3 contains 13 residues. CDR1 and CDR2 from the germline V gene are MRHNA and SNTAGT. The trim removed 6 bases at V and 4 bases at J, leaving 3 bases unmatched.